Sequencing of this TCR beta chain was carried out in a study of T cells in Graves' hyperthyroidism and ophthalmopathy. This clonotype was seen only a few times. Its antigen is undetermined. Overall study results and limits: Blood shared most expanded thyroid clonotypes above 0.001.

Template material for amplifying TCR beta CDR3 regions consisted of RNA transcripts. First-round RT-PCR of the TCR CDR3 relied on the HTBI primer set. Via MiXCR, TCRdb re-called the multiplex PCR reads, giving one row per CDR3 protein. The sample yields about 300,000 distinct CDR3 sequences, around 20% seen once. V dropped 5 bases and J dropped 6; count of bases not matched to a gene: 6. This CDR3 has 13 residues. Germline V gene lookup returns CDR1 MDHEN and CDR2 SYDVKM. The study based diagnoses on clinical symptoms, serum thyroxine and TRAb, thyroid ultrasound and orbital computed tomography. The PBMCs had their origin in about 9.7 ml of fresh peripheral blood.

This sequence joins TRBV28 and TRBJ1-1; 7 bases are shared with TRBD1. The TCR comes from a man aged 50-60 years with Graves' ophthalmopathy. The source material was blood. The CDR3 loop reads CASSLTGVAEAFF. In DNA form, the CDR3 reads TGTGCCAGCAGTCTCACAGGGGTAGCTGAAGCTTTCTTT.